Sequencing of this TCR beta chain was carried out in a study of early T cells in non-severe SARS-CoV-2 infection. Across the study: The study sequenced bulk RNA from unsorted whole blood, with chains unpaired.

Concerning this clonotype: Its target is unknown.

The study's findings and limits: Using VDJdb, the matching emphasized anti-spike CD8 responses while missing private and CD4 specificities.

Individual cDNA molecules each received unique molecular identifiers attached to them. TCRdb re-called the 5' RACE reads with MiXCR, one entry per CDR3 protein. The profile shows some 51,000 distinct CDR3 sequences, around 14% of them singletons. This CDR3 contains 15 residues. The germline V gene has CDR1 SGHRS and CDR2 YFSETQ. The V end was cut by 0 bases, the J end by 3 bases, with 12 bases between. The receptor comes from an adult who was a healthcare worker with PCR-confirmed SARS-CoV-2 infection or an uninfected control (not recorded which). The chain recombines TRBV5-1 with TRBJ1-2, with no clear D. Here the sequenced sample was whole blood, taken at baseline. The CDR3 DNA reads as TGCGCCAGCAGCTTGGACGGATCAGGTGACTATGGCTACACCTTC. This codes for CASSLDGSGDYGYTF.